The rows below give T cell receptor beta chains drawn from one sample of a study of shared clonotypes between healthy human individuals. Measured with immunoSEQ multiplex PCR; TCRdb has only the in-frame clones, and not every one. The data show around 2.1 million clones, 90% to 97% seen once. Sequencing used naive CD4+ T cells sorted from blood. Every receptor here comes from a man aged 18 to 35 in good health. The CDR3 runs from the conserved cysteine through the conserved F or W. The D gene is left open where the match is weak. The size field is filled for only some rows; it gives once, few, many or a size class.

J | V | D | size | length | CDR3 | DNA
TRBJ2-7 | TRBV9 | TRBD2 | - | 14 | CASSGGAGAYEQYF | TGTGCCAGCAGCGGAGGTGCGGGGGCCTACGAGCAGTACTTC
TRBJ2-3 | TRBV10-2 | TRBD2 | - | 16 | CASSRGLAGGSDTQYF | TGCGCCAGCTCAAGGGGACTAGCGGGGGGGTCAGATACGCAGTATTTT
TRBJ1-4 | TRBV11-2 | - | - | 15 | CASSSASDANEKLFF | TGTGCCAGCAGCTCCGCCTCGGACGCTAATGAAAAACTGTTTTTT
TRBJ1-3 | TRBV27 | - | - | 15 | CASSLFYTGGGPIYF | TGTGCCAGCAGTTTATTCTATACAGGAGGAGGCCCCATATATTTT
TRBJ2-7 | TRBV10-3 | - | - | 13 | CAISPGIPLEQYF | TGTGCCATCAGTCCAGGGATTCCTCTGGAGCAGTACTTC
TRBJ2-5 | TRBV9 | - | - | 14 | CASSAGQIQETQYF | TGTGCCAGCAGCGCCGGACAGATACAAGAGACCCAGTACTTC
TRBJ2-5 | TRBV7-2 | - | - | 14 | CASSLVPAGGTQYF | TGTGCCAGCAGCTTAGTTCCGGCCGGGGGGACCCAGTACTTC
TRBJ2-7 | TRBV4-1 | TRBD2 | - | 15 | CASSHQAGGPYEQYF | TGCGCCAGCAGCCACCAAGCGGGAGGGCCCTACGAGCAGTACTTC
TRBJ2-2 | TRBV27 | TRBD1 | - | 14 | CASSLQGVGGELFF | TGTGCCAGCAGTTTACAGGGGGTTGGCGGGGAGCTGTTTTTT
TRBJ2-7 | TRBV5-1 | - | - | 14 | CASSLVPGPYEQYF | TGCGCCAGCAGCTTGGTCCCAGGACCCTACGAGCAGTACTTC
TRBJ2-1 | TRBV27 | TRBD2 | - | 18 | CASSSSTSGRGSYNEQFF | TGTGCCAGCAGCTCGTCGACTAGCGGGAGGGGCTCCTACAATGAGCAGTTCTTC
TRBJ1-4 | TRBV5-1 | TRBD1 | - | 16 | CASSPLTGGEIEKLFF | TGCGCCAGCAGCCCACTAACAGGGGGCGAAATAGAAAAACTGTTTTTT
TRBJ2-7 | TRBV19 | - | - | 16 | CASSIPPGAPSYEQYF | TGTGCCAGTAGTATTCCACCTGGGGCGCCCTCCTACGAGCAGTACTTC
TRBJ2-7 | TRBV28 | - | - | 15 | CASSSLYGTYDEQYF | TGTGCCAGCAGTTCCCTTTACGGGACATACGACGAGCAGTACTTC
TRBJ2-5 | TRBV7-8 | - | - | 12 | CASSLVLGTQYF | TGTGCCAGCAGCCTAGTGTTGGGGACCCAGTACTTC
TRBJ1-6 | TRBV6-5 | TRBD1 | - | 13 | CASRPGQGSPLHF | TGTGCCAGCCGCCCGGGACAGGGTTCACCCCTCCACTTT
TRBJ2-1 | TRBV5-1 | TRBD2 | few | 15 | CASSVSGSSYNEQFF | TGCGCCAGCAGCGTTAGCGGGAGTTCCTACAATGAGCAGTTCTTC
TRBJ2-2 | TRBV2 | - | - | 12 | CASSLALGELFF | TGTGCCAGCAGTTTAGCACTCGGGGAGCTGTTTTTT
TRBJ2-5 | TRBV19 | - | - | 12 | CASRGGRETQYF | TGTGCCAGTAGGGGGGGTCGGGAGACCCAGTACTTC
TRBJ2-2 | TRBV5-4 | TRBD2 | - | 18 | CASSRRPSGTTNTGELFF | TGTGCCAGCAGCCGGCGCCCTAGCGGGACCACGAACACCGGGGAGCTGTTTTTT
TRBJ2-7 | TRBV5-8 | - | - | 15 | CASSLYGVHPFEQYF | TGTGCCAGCAGCTTGTACGGGGTACATCCGTTCGAGCAGTACTTC
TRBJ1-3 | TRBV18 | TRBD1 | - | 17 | CASSPLTGGFSGNTIYF | TGTGCCAGCTCACCCCTGACAGGGGGCTTTTCTGGAAACACCATATATTTT
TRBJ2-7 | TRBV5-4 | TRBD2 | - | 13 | CASSTGLGYEQYF | TGTGCCAGCAGCACGGGACTAGGTTACGAGCAGTACTTC
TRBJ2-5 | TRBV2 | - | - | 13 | CASSDTRGETQYF | TGTGCCAGCAGTGACACCAGGGGAGAGACCCAGTACTTC
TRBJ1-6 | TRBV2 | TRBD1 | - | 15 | CASGGTGKGGSPLHF | TGTGCCAGCGGAGGGACAGGGAAAGGAGGTTCACCCCTCCACTTT
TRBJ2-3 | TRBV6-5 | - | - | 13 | CASSPLSTDTQYF | TGTGCCAGCAGCCCCCTAAGCACAGATACGCAGTATTTT
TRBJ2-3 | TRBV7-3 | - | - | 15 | CASSSPVGGTDTQYF | TGTGCCAGCAGCTCCCCGGTGGGGGGCACAGATACGCAGTATTTT
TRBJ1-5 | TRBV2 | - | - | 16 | CASSLRSLGGNQPQHF | TGTGCCAGCAGCCTGAGGTCCCTTGGGGGCAATCAGCCCCAGCATTTT
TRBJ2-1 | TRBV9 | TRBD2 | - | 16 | CASSVSGGSSYNEQFF | TGTGCCAGCAGCGTAAGCGGGGGCAGCTCCTACAATGAGCAGTTCTTC
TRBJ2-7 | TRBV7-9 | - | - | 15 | CASSSQGKVSYEQYF | TGTGCCAGCAGCTCTCAAGGGAAGGTATCCTACGAGCAGTACTTC
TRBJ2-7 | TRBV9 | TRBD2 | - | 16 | CASSQTLAGGSYEQYF | TGTGCCAGCAGCCAGACCCTAGCGGGGGGTTCCTACGAGCAGTACTTC
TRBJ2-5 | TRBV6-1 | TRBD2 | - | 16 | CASSGRLAGGKETQYF | TGTGCCAGCAGTGGACGACTAGCGGGGGGAAAGGAGACCCAGTACTTC
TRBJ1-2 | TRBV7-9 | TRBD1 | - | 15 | CASTYGEGASYGYTF | TGTGCCAGCACCTATGGGGAGGGGGCCTCGTATGGCTACACCTTC
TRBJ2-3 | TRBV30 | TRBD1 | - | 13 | CAWTTGATDTQYF | TGTGCCTGGACGACAGGGGCTACAGATACGCAGTATTTT
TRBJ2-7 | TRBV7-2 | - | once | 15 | CASSLVRGSWYEQYF | TGTGCCAGCAGCTTAGTCCGGGGGTCGTGGTACGAGCAGTACTTC
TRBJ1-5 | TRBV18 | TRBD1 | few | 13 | CASSEDRNQPQHF | TGTGCCAGCTCAGAGGACAGGAATCAGCCCCAGCATTTT
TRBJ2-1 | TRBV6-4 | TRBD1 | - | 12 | CASGDSYNEQFF | TGTGCCAGCGGGGACAGCTACAATGAGCAGTTCTTC
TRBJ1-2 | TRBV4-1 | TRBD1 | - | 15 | CASSPGQGAGYGYTF | TGCGCCAGCAGCCCCGGACAGGGGGCGGGCTATGGCTACACCTTC
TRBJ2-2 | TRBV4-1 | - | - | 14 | CASSQGTAAGELFF | TGCGCCAGCAGCCAAGGGACGGCCGCCGGGGAGCTGTTTTTT
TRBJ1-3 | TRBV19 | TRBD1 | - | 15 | CASSRDRESGNTIYF | TGTGCCAGTAGCCGGGACAGGGAATCTGGAAACACCATATATTTT
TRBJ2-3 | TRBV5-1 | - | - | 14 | CASSLLSDADTQYF | TGCGCCAGCAGCTTACTTAGCGACGCAGATACGCAGTATTTT
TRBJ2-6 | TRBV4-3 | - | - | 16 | CASSQSTGSGANVLTF | TGCGCCAGCAGCCAATCAACAGGCTCTGGGGCCAACGTCCTGACTTTC
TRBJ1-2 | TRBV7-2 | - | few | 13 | CASTPSGNYGYTF | TGTGCCAGCACCCCGTCAGGAAACTATGGCTACACCTTC
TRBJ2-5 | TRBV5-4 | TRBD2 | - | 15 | CASSQLAGGQETQYF | TGTGCCAGCAGCCAGCTAGCGGGGGGGCAAGAGACCCAGTACTTC
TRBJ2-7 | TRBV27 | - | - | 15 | CASSLGTHPSYEQYF | TGTGCCAGCAGTTTAGGGACACACCCCTCCTACGAGCAGTACTTC
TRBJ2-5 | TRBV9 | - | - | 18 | CASSPAVKIGVGQETQYF | TGTGCCAGCAGCCCAGCGGTCAAGATAGGGGTAGGCCAAGAGACCCAGTACTTC